This T cell receptor beta chain was retrieved from a study of cytomegalovirus exposure and HLA in healthy donors. The CDR3 is 15 amino acids. V trimming: 4 bases; J trimming: 1 base; junction bases outside the gene matches: 5. The germline V gene has CDR1 MNHEY and CDR2 SVGAGI. The PCR employed 60 Vbeta primers together with 13 Jbeta primers. The assay was immunoSEQ multiplex PCR, and TCRdb's table has in-frame clones only and misses some. The data show about 190,000 clones, 77% seen once. The sequence was collected from a woman aged 25 to 39 in good health and CMV-seropositive. The material sequenced was PBMCs. The chain combines TRBV6-5 with TRBJ1-1, with TRBD1 matching over 8 bases. The CDR3 DNA sequence: TGTGCCAGCAGTTCACATACAGGGGGGAACACTGAAGCTTTCTTT. Encoded protein: CASSSHTGGNTEAFF.